Below, 23 T cell receptor beta chains from the same sample are listed, as sequenced in a study of cytomegalovirus exposure and HLA in healthy donors. PCR was performed using 60 Vbeta and 13 Jbeta primers. This table comes from immunoSEQ multiplex PCR, and its TCRdb copy is limited to in-frame clones, with some not included. The data hold under 200,000 clones, with just under 80% observed a single time. The specimen sequenced was PBMCs. The receptors derive from a man younger than 40 in good health and CMV-seronegative.

The chain has TRBV7-8 and TRBJ2-7; D is possibly TRBD2 (5 bases). The length of the CDR3 is 13 residues. The germline gives CDR1 SGHVS, CDR2 FQNEAQ. Trimming took off 5 bases at V and 5 bases at J, with 13 bases between the two ends. The CDR3 DNA sequence: TGTGCCAGCAGCCCCCCGGGGTCGGACGAGCAGTACTTC. This gives the protein CASSPPGSDEQYF.

This rearrangement joins TRBV5-4 to TRBJ2-1; 8 bases line up with TRBD2. The CDR3 is 16 residues long. With 4 bases clipped from V and 2 bases from J, the junction kept 8 bases outside the gene matches. Germline values: CDR1 SGHNT, CDR2 YYREEE (reference sequence). This CDR3 is CASSRSGLEPYNEQFF. The CDR3 DNA reads TGTGCCAGCAGCCGTTCGGGACTAGAGCCCTACAATGAGCAGTTCTTC.

The V gene is TRBV6-5, the J gene TRBJ2-7, with TRBD1 matching over 9 bases. In germline, CDR1 is MNHEY, CDR2 SVGAGI. There are 14 residues in the CDR3. V shed 7 bases and J 4 bases; nucleotides not matched to a gene: 8. Here the CDR3 DNA reads TGTGCCAGCATCCCGGGACAGGGTTTTTACGAGCAGTACTTC. This codes for CASIPGQGFYEQYF.

The rearrangement joins TRBV25-1 to TRBJ1-1, with D perhaps matching TRBD1 (5 bases). Trimming stripped 6 bases from V and 1 base from J, with 24 bases between. Germline values: CDR1 MGHDK, CDR2 SYGVNS. The CDR3 sequence is 18 residues long. CDR3 amino acids: CASRESKGQIAGNTEAFF. For the CDR3, the DNA is TGTGCCAGCAGAGAGAGTAAGGGGCAAATAGCAGGGAACACTGAAGCTTTCTTT.

The chain has TRBV6-6 and TRBJ1-4; the D gene is possibly TRBD1 (5 bases). V was clipped by 2 bases and J by 4 bases, with 14 bases between them. Germline V CDR1 and CDR2: MNHNY, SVGAGI (reference sequence). The CDR3 length is 16 residues. CDR3 region: CASSYDKTAFNEKLFF. CDR3 bases: TGTGCCAGCAGTTACGATAAGACAGCATTTAATGAAAAACTGTTTTTT.

This chain joins TRBV6-5 and TRBJ2-7; no definite D call. The CDR3 is 16 residues long. Germline assignment: CDR1 MNHEY and CDR2 SVGAGI. V was pared by 4 bases and J by 2 bases, with 18 bases between. In DNA, the CDR3 is TGTGCCAGCAGTTCCCATCAACTTGTCCGAACCTACGAGCAGTACTTC. This encodes CASSSHQLVRTYEQYF.

Concerning this clone: At the DNA level, this CDR3 is encoded by other sequences in the same sample as well. The V call is TRBV10-3, the J call TRBJ1-2; 9 bases line up with TRBD1. CDR3 length: 14 amino acids. J gave up 5 bases and V 6 bases, and 7 bases lay outside the gene matches. Germline V gene sequence: CDR1 ENHRY, CDR2 SYGVKD. For the CDR3, the DNA is TGTGCCATCAGCCCGGGACAGGGAAATTATGGCTACACCTTC. Translated, it gives CAISPGQGNYGYTF.

This chain uses TRBV7-2 with TRBJ2-7, with a weak D call TRBD1 (6 bases). Per germline, CDR1 SGHTA and CDR2 FQGNSA. The V gene lost 0 bases and the J gene lost 0 bases, with 9 bases spanning the gap. The CDR3 is made up of 15 amino acids. The CDR3 sequence: CASSLAGDTSYEQYF. The CDR3 DNA reads as TGTGCCAGCAGCTTAGCAGGGGACACCTCCTACGAGCAGTACTTC.

This clone was found a few times. J is TRBJ2-7 and V is TRBV28; 9 bases agree with TRBD1. From germline, CDR1 is MDHEN and CDR2 SYDVKM. Losses at the gene ends were 5 bases for V and 1 base for J; bases not matched to a gene: 6. This CDR3 is built from 15 residues. The CDR3 region has the DNA TGTGCCAGCAGTCCCCCAGGGACAGGGTCCTACGAGCAGTACTTC. This translates into CASSPPGTGSYEQYF.

This sequence joins TRBV7-9 and TRBJ2-5; 10 nucleotides agree with TRBD1. CDR3 length: 15 residues. From germline, CDR1 is SEHNR and CDR2 FQNEAQ (reference sequence). V was pared by 4 bases and J by 2 bases, with 4 bases of the junction left unmatched. CDR3 sequence: CASSWGQGKQETQYF. In DNA, the CDR3 is TGTGCCAGCAGCTGGGGACAGGGGAAACAAGAGACCCAGTACTTC.

The chain recombines TRBV4-1 with TRBJ1-6, with TRBD1 matching over 10 bases. With 1 base clipped from V and 7 bases from J, the junction kept 7 bases outside the gene matches. CDR3 size: 17 residues. Germline V gene data show CDR1 as MGHRA and CDR2 as YSYEKL. The CDR3 spells CASSQATGTGANSPLHF. The DNA of the CDR3 is TGCGCCAGCAGCCAAGCTACCGGGACAGGGGCCAATTCACCCCTCCACTTT.

The V call is TRBV11-2, the J call TRBJ1-4; a weak D match, TRBD1 (5 bases). Germline V gene sequence: CDR1 SGHAT, CDR2 FQNNGV. The CDR3 covers 13 residues. With 4 bases removed from V and 8 bases from J, the gap between germline ends came to 11 bases. Here the CDR3 reads CASSSVGGEKLFF. CDR3 coding DNA: TGTGCCAGCAGCTCAGTGGGGGGGGAAAAACTGTTTTTT.

This clone has only a few counts. The chain carries TRBV19 and TRBJ2-1; TRBD1 agrees at 9 bases. The V segment lost 5 bases and the J segment 3 bases; nucleotides outside the gene matches: 8. In germline, CDR1 is LNHDA, CDR2 SQIVND (reference sequence). The CDR3 runs to 16 residues. The CDR3 sequence is CASSATGTGNYNEQFF. The CDR3 bases are TGTGCCAGTAGTGCAACCGGGACAGGGAACTACAATGAGCAGTTCTTC.

V usage is TRBV18 and J usage is TRBJ2-7; D not certain. Trimming left V 6 bases short and J 3 bases short, with 9 bases between. The germline CDR1 and CDR2 sequences are KGHSH and LQKENI. This CDR3 has 12 amino acids. The CDR3 DNA follows: TGTGCCAGCTCCTCTGAGGTCTACGAGCAGTACTTC. This sequence encodes CASSSEVYEQYF.

This chain links TRBV19 with TRBJ2-1, with D perhaps TRBD2 (5 bases). The CDR3 has 13 residues. V was cut by 5 bases and J by 9 bases, with 14 bases left in between. Germline V gene data show CDR1 as LNHDA and CDR2 as SQIVND (reference sequence). The CDR3 region has the DNA TGTGCCAGTAGTGACCGGGGTCTAGGTGAGCAGTTCTTC. Protein: CASSDRGLGEQFF.

The chain recombines TRBV18 with TRBJ2-4; D perhaps matches TRBD1 (5 bases). Trimming took 3 bases from V and 0 from J, leaving 15 bases between them. This CDR3 contains 17 residues. Germline loops: CDR1 KGHSH, CDR2 LQKENI. CDR3 nucleotides: TGTGCCAGCTCACCTGATGGGGCCTTAGTAGCCAAAAACATTCAGTACTTC. As protein: CASSPDGALVAKNIQYF.

V gene TRBV28 combines with J gene TRBJ2-7; 7 nucleotides agree with TRBD2. Germline V gene lookup returns CDR1 MDHEN and CDR2 SYDVKM. V lost 3 bases, J lost 0 bases, and 11 bases stayed unmatched. The CDR3 is 17 amino acids. The CDR3 coding sequence is TGTGCCAGCAGTTTGCCATTAACTAGCGTTTACTCCTACGAGCAGTACTTC. Translating gives CASSLPLTSVYSYEQYF.

The chain combines TRBV6-6 with TRBJ2-1, with 14 nucleotides matching TRBD2. The CDR3 is made up of 14 amino acids. Germline trimming cut 5 bases from V and 15 bases from J; bases unmatched to any gene: 9. In germline, CDR1 is MNHNY, CDR2 SVGAGI (reference sequence). The CDR3 sequence is CASSQGLAGDLPFF. The DNA for the CDR3 is TGTGCCAGCAGTCAGGGACTAGCGGGGGATCTGCCGTTCTTC.

V gene TRBV7-2 combines with J gene TRBJ2-7, with 11 positions matching TRBD2. The ends lost 4 bases at V and 2 bases at J; junction bases unmatched: 7. This CDR3 is built from 16 residues. Germline V gene lookup returns CDR1 SGHTA and CDR2 FQGNSA. The CDR3 sequence: CASSSPLAGGTYEQYF. The CDR3 DNA reads as TGTGCCAGCAGCTCGCCCCTAGCGGGAGGAACCTACGAGCAGTACTTC.

The J gene is TRBJ2-1, the V gene TRBV11-2; D unresolved. The CDR3 consists of 14 residues. Trimming took off 1 base at V and 8 bases at J, with 12 bases between the two ends. Germline CDR1 SGHAT, CDR2 FQNNGV. The DNA for the CDR3 is TGTGCCAGCAGCTTAGCAACAGCTGGCTATGAGCAGTTCTTC. It specifies CASSLATAGYEQFF.

This rearrangement joins TRBV5-1 to TRBJ2-7, with D perhaps TRBD2 (6 bases). Germline CDR1 SGHRS, CDR2 YFSETQ. V lost 1 base and J 0 bases, leaving 11 bases between the germline ends. The CDR3 covers 15 residues. CDR3 in DNA: TGCGCCAGCAGCTTGCAGAGGAGGGACTCCTACGAGCAGTACTTC. This translates into CASSLQRRDSYEQYF. Supplemented by reference TRBV5-1 and TRBJ2-7, the full variable domain reads KAGVTQTPRYLIKTRGQQVTLSCSPISGHRSVSWYQQTPGQGLQFLFEYFSETQRNKGNFPGRFSGRQFSNSRSEMNVSTLELGDSALYLCASSLQRRDSYEQYFGPGTRLTVT.

The chain is built from TRBV7-2 and TRBJ1-3; D is ambiguous. V was clipped by 4 bases and J by 8 bases, with 21 bases between them. This CDR3 is 16 amino acids long. Looked up from germline, CDR1 is SGHTA and CDR2 is FQGNSA. CDR3: CASSSDRTPGRDTIYF. DNA of the CDR3: TGTGCCAGCAGCTCCGACCGGACTCCGGGCCGGGACACCATATATTTT.

The V and J genes are TRBV19 and TRBJ1-1, with 7 bases fitting TRBD1. Looked up from germline, CDR1 is LNHDA and CDR2 is SQIVND (reference sequence). CDR3 length equals 12 residues. J gave up 11 bases and V 6 bases, and 9 bases lay outside the gene matches. The CDR3 DNA reads as TGTGCCAGTAGCGAAGACAGGGTGCGGGCTTTCTTT. Translated, it gives CASSEDRVRAFF. The full variable domain, its missing parts supplied by reference TRBV19 and TRBJ1-1, is DGGITQSPKYLFRKEGQNVTLSCEQNLNHDAMYWYRQDPGQGLRLIYYSQIVNDFQKGDIAEGYSVSREKKESFPLTVTSAQKNPTAFYLCASSEDRVRAFFGQGTRLTVV.